This T cell receptor (beta chain) is from a study of T cell responses to AZD1222 COVID-19 vaccine. General observations from the study: Among vaccine-associated CD4 TCRs, coverage spanned spike, with dominance at 160-218 and 743-854. Reportedly, close to half of spike-specific TCRs are directed against unmutated variant regions.

Trimming cost V 0 bases and J 4 bases; bases outside gene matches: 4. The CDR3 is made up of 16 amino acids. Germline CDR1 and CDR2: MGHRA and YSYEKL. Clones were read by immunoSEQ multiplex PCR, and TCRdb kept only the in-frame ones, dropping some. The repertoire includes fewer than 110,000 clones, 75% to 95% of them detected once, and under 1.5% sits in the top ten. Details on this clone: As yet, its antigen is unknown.

The sequence came from an adult in good health. The chain uses TRBV4-1 and TRBJ2-1, with 9 positions matching TRBD2. Sequenced here: peripheral blood, sampled on day 0 of AZD1222 vaccination. The CDR3: CASSQDEAGGYNEQFF. CDR3 DNA sequence: TGCGCCAGCAGCCAAGACGAAGCGGGGGGTTACAATGAGCAGTTCTTC.